The 2 T cell receptor beta chains below were found in one sample sequenced in a study of patients and donors after allogeneic stem cell transplantation (dated by TCRdb to 2020 to 2022). Library creation used RT-PCR. The instrument was a NextSeq 550. TCRdb passed the public sequencing reads through fastp at Q25 and MiXCR, retaining productive beta sequences. Each CDR3 protein appears once, grouped with its most common genes and DNA. The sample has fewer than 75,000 distinct CDR3 sequences on record, approximately 12% of them singletons. The ten most abundant clones make up less than 35% of the sample. Source material: blood, either unsorted or a sorted T cell fraction (not recorded which). The origin of the receptors is a human donor who was either an allogeneic HSCT recipient or a stem cell or donor lymphocyte infusion donor (not recorded which). It is not recorded whose cells these are; they may come from a transplant donor.

This chain uses TRBV7-9 with TRBJ1-2; 9 nucleotides line up with TRBD1. Germline V lookup: CDR1 SEHNR, CDR2 FQNEAQ (reference sequence). The CDR3 extends over 13 amino acids. The trim removed 5 bases at V and 9 bases at J, leaving 7 bases unmatched. CDR3: CASSLTGGRSYTF. The CDR3 region has the DNA TGTGCCAGCAGCCTCACAGGGGGCCGGAGCTACACCTTC.

This clonotype occurred a few times. V gene TRBV19 combines with J gene TRBJ2-1; possibly TRBD1 for D (5 bases). V was pared by 3 bases and J by 7 bases, with 16 bases between. This CDR3 spans 15 amino acids. Germline CDR1 LNHDA, CDR2 SQIVND (reference sequence). Written as DNA, the CDR3 is TGTGCCAGTAGTATTCTATTAGGGGCAGGGAATGAGCAGTTCTTC. As protein: CASSILLGAGNEQFF.